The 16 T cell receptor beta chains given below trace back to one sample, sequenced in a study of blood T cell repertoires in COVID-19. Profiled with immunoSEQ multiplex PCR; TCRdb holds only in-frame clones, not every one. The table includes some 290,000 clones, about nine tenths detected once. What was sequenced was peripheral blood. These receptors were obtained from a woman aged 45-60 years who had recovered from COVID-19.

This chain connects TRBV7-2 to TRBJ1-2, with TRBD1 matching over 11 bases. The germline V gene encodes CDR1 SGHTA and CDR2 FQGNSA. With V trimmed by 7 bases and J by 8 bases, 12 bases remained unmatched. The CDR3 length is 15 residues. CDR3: CASTRSGQGVGGYTF. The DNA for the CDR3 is TGTGCCAGCACCCGGTCGGGACAGGGGGTAGGAGGCTACACCTTC. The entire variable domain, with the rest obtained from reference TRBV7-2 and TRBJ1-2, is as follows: GAGVSQSPSNKVTEKGKDVELRCDPISGHTALYWYRQSLGQGLEFLIYFQGNSAPDKSGLPSDRFSAERTGGSVSTLTIQRTQQEDSAVYLCASTRSGQGVGGYTFGSGTRLTVV.

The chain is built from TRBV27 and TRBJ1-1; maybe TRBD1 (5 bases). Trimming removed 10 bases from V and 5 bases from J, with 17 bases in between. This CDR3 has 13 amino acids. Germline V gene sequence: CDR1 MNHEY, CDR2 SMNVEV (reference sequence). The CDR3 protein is CATFSGLGTEAFF. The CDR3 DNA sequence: TGTGCCACATTTTCAGGGTTGGGGACTGAAGCTTTCTTT.

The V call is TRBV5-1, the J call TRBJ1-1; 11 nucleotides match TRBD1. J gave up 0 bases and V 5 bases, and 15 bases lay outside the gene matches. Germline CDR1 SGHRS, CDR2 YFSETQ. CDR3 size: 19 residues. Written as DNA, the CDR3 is TGCGCCAGCAGTCCACTAAGGCAGGGACAGGGGGTGATGAACACTGAAGCTTTCTTT. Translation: CASSPLRQGQGVMNTEAFF.

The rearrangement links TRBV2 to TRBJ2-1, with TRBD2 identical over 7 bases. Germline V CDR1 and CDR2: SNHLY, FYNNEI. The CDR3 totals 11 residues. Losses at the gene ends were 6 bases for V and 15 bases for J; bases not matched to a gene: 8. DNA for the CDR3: TGTGCCAGCAGACACCCGGGACTACTGTTCTTC. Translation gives CASRHPGLLFF.

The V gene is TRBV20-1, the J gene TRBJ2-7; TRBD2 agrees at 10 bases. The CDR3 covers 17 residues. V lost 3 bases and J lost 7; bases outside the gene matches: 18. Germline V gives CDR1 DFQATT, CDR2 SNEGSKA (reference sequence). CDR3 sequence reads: CSASLGASGSYMGEQYF. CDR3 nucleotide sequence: TGCAGTGCTAGTTTGGGGGCTAGCGGGAGCTACATGGGGGAGCAGTACTTC.

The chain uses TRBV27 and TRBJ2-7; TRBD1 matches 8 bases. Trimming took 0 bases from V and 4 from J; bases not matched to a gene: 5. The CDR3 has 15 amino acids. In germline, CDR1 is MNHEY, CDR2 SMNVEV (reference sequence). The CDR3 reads CASSLSGTGHYEQYF. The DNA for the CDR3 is TGTGCCAGCAGTTTATCCGGGACAGGACATTACGAGCAGTACTTC.

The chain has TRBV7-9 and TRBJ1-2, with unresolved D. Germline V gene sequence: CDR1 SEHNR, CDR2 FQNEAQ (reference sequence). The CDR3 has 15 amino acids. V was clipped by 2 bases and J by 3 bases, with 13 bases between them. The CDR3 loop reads CASSLMGSVDYGYTF. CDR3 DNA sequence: TGTGCCAGCAGCTTAATGGGCTCGGTGGACTATGGCTACACCTTC.

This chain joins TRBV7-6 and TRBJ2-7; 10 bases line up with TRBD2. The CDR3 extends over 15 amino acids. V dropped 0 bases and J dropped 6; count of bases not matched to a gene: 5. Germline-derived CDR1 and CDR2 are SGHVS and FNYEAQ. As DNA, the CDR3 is TGTGCCAGCAGCTTAGCGTCTAGCGGGAGTTCCGAGCAGTACTTC. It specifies CASSLASSGSSEQYF.

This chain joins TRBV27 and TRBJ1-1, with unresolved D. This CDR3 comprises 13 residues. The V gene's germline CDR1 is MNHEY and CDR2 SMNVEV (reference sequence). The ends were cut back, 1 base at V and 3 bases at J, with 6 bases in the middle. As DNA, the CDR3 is TGTGCCAGCAGTTTATGGGCGCACACTGAAGCTTTCTTT. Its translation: CASSLWAHTEAFF.

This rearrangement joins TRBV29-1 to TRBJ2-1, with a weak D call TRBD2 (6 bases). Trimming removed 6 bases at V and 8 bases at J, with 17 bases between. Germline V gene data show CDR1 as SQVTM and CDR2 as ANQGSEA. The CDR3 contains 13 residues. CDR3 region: CSVILASRDEQFF. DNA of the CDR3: TGCAGCGTCATTCTAGCGTCGAGGGATGAGCAGTTCTTC.

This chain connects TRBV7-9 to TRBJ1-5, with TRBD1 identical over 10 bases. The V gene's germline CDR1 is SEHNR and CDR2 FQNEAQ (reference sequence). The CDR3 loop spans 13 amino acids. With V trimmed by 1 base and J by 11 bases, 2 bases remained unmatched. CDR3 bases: TGTGCCAGCAGCTTAGGGACAGGGGGAACCCAGCATTTT. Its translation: CASSLGTGGTQHF.

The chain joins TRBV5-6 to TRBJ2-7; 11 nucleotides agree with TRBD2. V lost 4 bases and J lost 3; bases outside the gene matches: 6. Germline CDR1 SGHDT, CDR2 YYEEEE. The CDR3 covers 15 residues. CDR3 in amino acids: CASSPLAGGLYEQYF. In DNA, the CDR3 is TGTGCCAGCAGCCCGCTAGCGGGGGGCCTCTACGAGCAGTACTTC.

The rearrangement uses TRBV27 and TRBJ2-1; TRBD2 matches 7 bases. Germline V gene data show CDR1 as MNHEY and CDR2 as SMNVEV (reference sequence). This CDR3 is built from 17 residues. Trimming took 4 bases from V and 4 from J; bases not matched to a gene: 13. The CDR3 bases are TGTGCCAGCAGTTCCTTACCTACCGGGACTACGTACAATGAGCAGTTCTTC. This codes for CASSSLPTGTTYNEQFF.

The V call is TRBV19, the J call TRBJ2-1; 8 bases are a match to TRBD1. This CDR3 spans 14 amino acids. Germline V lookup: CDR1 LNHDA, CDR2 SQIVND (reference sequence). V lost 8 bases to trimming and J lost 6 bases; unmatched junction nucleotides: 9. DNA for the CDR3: TGTGCCAGTGGTCGGACAGGGATTTCCAATGAGCAGTTCTTC. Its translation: CASGRTGISNEQFF.

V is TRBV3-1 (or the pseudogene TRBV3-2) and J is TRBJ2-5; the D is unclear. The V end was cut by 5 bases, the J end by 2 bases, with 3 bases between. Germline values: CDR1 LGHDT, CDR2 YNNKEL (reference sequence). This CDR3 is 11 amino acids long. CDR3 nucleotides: TGTGCCAGCAGCTATCAAGAGACCCAGTACTTC. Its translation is CASSYQETQYF.

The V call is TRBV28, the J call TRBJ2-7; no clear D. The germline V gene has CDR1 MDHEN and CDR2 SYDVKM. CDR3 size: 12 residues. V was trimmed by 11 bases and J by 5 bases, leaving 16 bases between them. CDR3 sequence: CASTGLKDEQYF. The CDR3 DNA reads TGTGCCTCCACCGGGTTAAAGGACGAGCAGTACTTC.